The present TCR beta chain was sequenced within a study of blood T cell repertoires in COVID-19. Study information: COVID-19 samples from acute and convalescent phases originated in the United States, Italy and Spain.

Profiling relied on immunoSEQ multiplex PCR, and the TCRdb table lists in-frame clones only, not all of them. The data hold approximately 100,000 clones, with around 85% observed a single time. The clonotype originates from a man older than 75 with acute or convalescent COVID-19. The sample was peripheral blood.

CDR3 DNA: TGTGCCAGCAGTTTATCACCTCTTAACAGGGGAACTAATGAAAAACTGTTTTTT. Amino acids: CASSLSPLNRGTNEKLFF. The gene calls are TRBV27 and TRBJ1-4; the match to TRBD1 covers 7 bases. J was trimmed by 1 base and V by 0 bases; bases with no gene match: 8. Germline CDR1 is MNHEY and CDR2 is SMNVEV (reference sequence). This CDR3 is built from 18 residues.